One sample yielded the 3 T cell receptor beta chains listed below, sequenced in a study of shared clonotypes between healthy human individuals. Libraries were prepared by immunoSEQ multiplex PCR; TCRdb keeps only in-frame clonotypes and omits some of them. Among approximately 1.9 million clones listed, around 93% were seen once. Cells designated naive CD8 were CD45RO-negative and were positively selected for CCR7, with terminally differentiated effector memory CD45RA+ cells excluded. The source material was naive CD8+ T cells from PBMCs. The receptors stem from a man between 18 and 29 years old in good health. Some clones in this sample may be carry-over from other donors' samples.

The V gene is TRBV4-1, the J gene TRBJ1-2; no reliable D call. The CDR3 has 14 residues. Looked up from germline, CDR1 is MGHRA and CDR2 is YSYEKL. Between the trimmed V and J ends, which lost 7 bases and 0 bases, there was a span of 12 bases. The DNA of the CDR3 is TGCGCCAGCACTCCGACGGCCACTAACTATGGCTACACCTTC. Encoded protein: CASTPTATNYGYTF.

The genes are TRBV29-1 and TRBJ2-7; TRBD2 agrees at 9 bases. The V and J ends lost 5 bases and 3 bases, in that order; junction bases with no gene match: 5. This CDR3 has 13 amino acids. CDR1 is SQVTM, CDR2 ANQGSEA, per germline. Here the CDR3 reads CSVMTSGNYEQYF. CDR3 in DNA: TGCAGCGTTATGACTAGCGGCAACTACGAGCAGTACTTC.

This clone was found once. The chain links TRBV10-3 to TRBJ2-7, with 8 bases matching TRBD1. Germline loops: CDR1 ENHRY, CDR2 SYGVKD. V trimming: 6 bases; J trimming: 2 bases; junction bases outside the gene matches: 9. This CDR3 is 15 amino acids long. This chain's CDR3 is CAIRGGQVLPYEQYF. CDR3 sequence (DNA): TGTGCCATCAGGGGGGGACAGGTTCTCCCCTACGAGCAGTACTTC.